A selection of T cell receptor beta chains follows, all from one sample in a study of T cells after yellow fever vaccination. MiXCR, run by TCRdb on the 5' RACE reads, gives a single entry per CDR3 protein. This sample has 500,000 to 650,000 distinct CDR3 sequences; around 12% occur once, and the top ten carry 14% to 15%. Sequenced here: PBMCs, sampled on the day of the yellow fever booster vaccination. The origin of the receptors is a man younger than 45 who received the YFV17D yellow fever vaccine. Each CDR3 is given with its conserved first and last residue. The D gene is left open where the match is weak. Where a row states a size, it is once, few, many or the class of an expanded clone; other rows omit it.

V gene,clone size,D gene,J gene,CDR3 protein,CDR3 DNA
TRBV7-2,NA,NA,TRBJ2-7,CASSLRRDQYEQYF,TGTGCCAGCAGCTTAAGGCGGGACCAATACGAGCAGTACTTC
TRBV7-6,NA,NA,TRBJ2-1,CASSPTKNEQFF,TGTGCCAGCAGCCCCACCAAAAATGAGCAGTTCTTC
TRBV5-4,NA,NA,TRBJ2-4,CASSSGGRNIQYF,TGTGCCAGCAGCTCCGGGGGCAGGAACATTCAGTACTTC
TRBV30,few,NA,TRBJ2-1,CAWSSLNEQFF,TGTGCCTGGAGTAGCCTGAATGAGCAGTTCTTC
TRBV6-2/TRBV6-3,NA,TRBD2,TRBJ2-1,CASNPGREVNEQFF,TGTGCCAGCAATCCCGGGCGGGAGGTCAATGAGCAGTTCTTC
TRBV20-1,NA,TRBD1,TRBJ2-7,CSASLAGQGGEQYF,TGCAGTGCTAGCTTGGCAGGACAGGGGGGCGAGCAGTACTTC
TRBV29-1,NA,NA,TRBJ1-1,CSVQFGNTEAFF,TGCAGCGTTCAATTTGGGAACACTGAAGCTTTCTTT
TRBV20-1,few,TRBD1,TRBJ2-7,CSARDQGADYEQYF,TGCAGTGCTAGAGATCAGGGGGCGGATTACGAGCAGTACTTC
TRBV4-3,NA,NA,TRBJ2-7,CASSQQTPGTIYEQYF,TGCGCCAGCAGCCAGCAAACCCCCGGGACAATCTACGAGCAGTACTTC
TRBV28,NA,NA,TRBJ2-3,CATWGEHLADTQYF,TGTGCCACCTGGGGGGAGCATCTTGCAGATACGCAGTATTTT
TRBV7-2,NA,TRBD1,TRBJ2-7,CASSKGQVVTEQYF,TGTGCCAGCAGCAAGGGACAGGTCGTTACCGAGCAGTACTTC
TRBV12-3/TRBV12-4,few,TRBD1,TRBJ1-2,CASSHRDSFNYGYTF,TGTGCCAGCAGTCACCGGGACAGTTTTAACTATGGCTACACCTTC
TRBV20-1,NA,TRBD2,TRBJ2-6,CSARLAGAGANVLTF,TGCAGTGCCCGACTAGCGGGAGCTGGGGCCAACGTCCTGACTTTC